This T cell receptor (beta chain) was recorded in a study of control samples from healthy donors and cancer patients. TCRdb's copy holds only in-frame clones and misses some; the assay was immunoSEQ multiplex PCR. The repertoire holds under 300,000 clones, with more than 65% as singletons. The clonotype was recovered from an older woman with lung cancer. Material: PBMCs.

Written as DNA, the CDR3 is TGTGCCAGCATTCGAGGGGCTGCAACTAATGAAAAACTGTTTTTT. Encoded protein: CASIRGAATNEKLFF. This chain uses TRBV7-9 with TRBJ1-4; TRBD1 might be the D (5 bases). The V end was cut by 7 bases, the J end by 0 bases, with 12 bases between. The germline gives CDR1 SEHNR, CDR2 FQNEAQ (reference sequence). CDR3 length: 15 residues.